Below, 4 T cell receptor beta chains from the same sample are listed, as sequenced in a study of OX40 agonist ivuxolimab in advanced cancers. Data came from immunoSEQ multiplex PCR; TCRdb stores just in-frame clones and leaves some out. In the table there are roughly 60,000 clones, over 80% of which are singletons. The source was CD4+ or CD8+ T cells sorted from blood, collected in a trial of the OX40 agonist ivuxolimab. These receptors were taken from an adult with an advanced solid tumor such as melanoma, head and neck, liver or kidney cancer.

The rearrangement joins TRBV28 to TRBJ2-7; TRBD2 is a possible D gene (5 bases). Deletions cut 2 bases from V and 5 bases from J, with 16 bases between. The CDR3 contains 15 residues. Looked up from germline, CDR1 is MDHEN and CDR2 is SYDVKM. CDR3 bases: TGTGCCAGCAGTTTAGGGCCGGGGAGTTACAACGAGCAGTACTTC. Translating gives CASSLGPGSYNEQYF.

The table lists this clone with a count of one. The chain combines TRBV7-9 with TRBJ1-2, with 7 bases that match TRBD1. Germline V CDR1 and CDR2: SEHNR, FQNEAQ (reference sequence). The CDR3 length is 15 residues. With V trimmed by 4 bases and J by 8 bases, 13 bases remained unmatched. The CDR3 DNA follows: TGTGCCAGCAGCTCGTCAGACAGGGCGGAATTGGGCTACACCTTC. It translates to CASSSSDRAELGYTF.

The V gene is TRBV2, the J gene TRBJ2-7, with D unclear. This CDR3 has 10 amino acids. Germline lookup yields CDR1 SNHLY and CDR2 FYNNEI. The ends were cut back, 3 bases at V and 3 bases at J, with 0 bases in the middle. The CDR3 reads CASSDYEQYF. The CDR3 coding sequence is TGTGCCAGCAGTGACTACGAGCAGTACTTC. Together with reference TRBV2 and TRBJ2-7, the CDR3 gives the full variable domain: EPEVTQTPSHQVTQMGQEVILRCVPISNHLYFYWYRQILGQKVEFLVSFYNNEISEKSEIFDDQFSVERPDGSNFTLKIRSTKLEDSAMYFCASSDYEQYFGPGTRLTVT.

Remarks on this clone: The junction and the germline gene differ at one end; a read error may be behind it. The CDR3 DNA reads as TGTGCCAGCAGCCCCCGGACCACCGGGAAGCTGTTTTTT. It translates to CASSPRTTGKLFF. The chain links TRBV14 to TRBJ2-2, with a possible D match to TRBD2 (5 bases). The length of the CDR3 is 13 residues. Germline CDR1 is SGHDN and CDR2 is FVKESK.